The T cell receptor (beta chain) described here comes from a study of blood T cell repertoires in COVID-19. Study-wide background: There were acute and convalescent COVID-19 samples, and they came from the United States, Italy and Spain. Sources were T cells, B-cell-depleted T cells, or PBMCs; the material itself was cDNA or gDNA.

The germline gives CDR1 MNHEY, CDR2 SVGAGI. CDR3 length equals 12 residues. Trimming removed 2 bases from V and 2 bases from J, with 3 bases in between. Original handling: It was from reference gene primer amplification that nucleated cell counts were estimated. The assay was immunoSEQ multiplex PCR, and TCRdb's table has in-frame clones only and misses some. D and trimming come from the DNA, and the V and J calls and clone size come from that table. The sample contains tens of thousands of clones, approximately 91% of which appear only once. Material: peripheral blood. The receptor's source is a man aged 45-65 years with active COVID-19. V is TRBV6-5 and J is TRBJ1-1; D call uncertain. The CDR3 DNA follows: TGTGCCAGCAGTTACCCAAACACTGAAGCTTTCTTT. Encoded protein: CASSYPNTEAFF.